This TCR beta chain was recorded in a study of T cell responses to AZD1222 COVID-19 vaccine. Study-level findings and limits: Following two doses of AZD1222, Spike-specific TCR breadth and depth rose. A reported finding is that nearly half of spike-specific TCRs target unmutated variant regions. The donor cohort was predominantly white British with a female majority, and clonal diversity may have been underestimated.

A remark on this clone: The antigen is unknown.

Data came from immunoSEQ multiplex PCR; TCRdb stores just in-frame clones and leaves some out. This table holds some 100,000 clones, 87% found once. In germline, CDR1 is GTSNPN, CDR2 SVGIG (reference sequence). V shed 1 base and J shed 4 bases, with 5 bases lying between them. There are 12 residues in the CDR3. The receptor comes from an adult who received the AZD1222 COVID-19 vaccine. The sample in question was peripheral blood, obtained 28 days after the second AZD1222 dose. V usage is TRBV30 and J usage is TRBJ1-3, with TRBD1 as a possible D gene (5 bases). This chain's CDR3 is CAWSGQGNTIYF. The CDR3 region has the DNA TGTGCCTGGAGTGGACAGGGAAACACCATATATTTT.